This TCR beta chain stems from a study of regulatory T cells in long-lasting Graves disease. Time point given: newly diagnosed GD, antithyroid drugs for less than 3 months. There was RNA extracted from PBMCs, and the TCR library was made from it. Looked up from germline, CDR1 is SGDLS and CDR2 is YYNGEE. Trimming cost V 3 bases and J 4 bases; bases outside gene matches: 15. This CDR3 spans 17 amino acids. Researchers made TCR beta libraries by using iRepertoire HTBI primers and running Arm-PCR on CDR3 regions. TCRdb re-analysed the multiplex PCR reads in MiXCR, keeping a single row per CDR3 protein. The table includes a few hundred thousand distinct CDR3 sequences, 18% detected once. These data were also reused for a study on T cells in Graves' hyperthyroidism and ophthalmopathy.

The sample in question was peripheral blood mononuclear cells (PBMCs), obtained at new diagnosis, from a patient treated with antithyroid drugs. This chain uses TRBV9 with TRBJ2-5, with 7 bases that match TRBD2. The receptor was isolated from a woman aged 30 to 39 with Graves disease. CDR3 residues: CASSEGGRGHLRETQYF. The CDR3 region has the DNA TGTGCCAGCAGCGAGGGAGGGCGTGGACACTTAAGAGAGACCCAGTACTTC.